This T cell receptor (beta chain) derives from a study of early T cells in non-severe SARS-CoV-2 infection. Study-level background: Chains from this unsorted whole-blood bulk RNA could not be paired.

Individual cDNA molecules received unique molecular identifiers during library preparation. TCRdb redid the calling of the 5' RACE reads with MiXCR, one entry per CDR3 protein. Of 55,000 to 75,000 distinct CDR3 sequences in the sample, 9% to 15% are singletons; the top ten hold around 1.7%. The sample holds many counts of this clonotype. The germline CDR1 and CDR2 sequences are SEHNR and FQNEAQ (reference sequence). The CDR3 length is 14 residues. V dropped 0 bases and J dropped 5 bases, with 10 bases sitting between them. The clonotype comes from an adult who was a healthcare worker with PCR-confirmed SARS-CoV-2 infection or an uninfected control (not recorded which). The chain couples TRBV7-9 to TRBJ1-2; D may be TRBD1 (6 bases). The sequencing sample was made of whole blood. The CDR3 is CASSLAGTKYGYTF. The CDR3 coding sequence is TGTGCCAGCAGCTTAGCTGGGACAAAGTATGGCTACACCTTC.